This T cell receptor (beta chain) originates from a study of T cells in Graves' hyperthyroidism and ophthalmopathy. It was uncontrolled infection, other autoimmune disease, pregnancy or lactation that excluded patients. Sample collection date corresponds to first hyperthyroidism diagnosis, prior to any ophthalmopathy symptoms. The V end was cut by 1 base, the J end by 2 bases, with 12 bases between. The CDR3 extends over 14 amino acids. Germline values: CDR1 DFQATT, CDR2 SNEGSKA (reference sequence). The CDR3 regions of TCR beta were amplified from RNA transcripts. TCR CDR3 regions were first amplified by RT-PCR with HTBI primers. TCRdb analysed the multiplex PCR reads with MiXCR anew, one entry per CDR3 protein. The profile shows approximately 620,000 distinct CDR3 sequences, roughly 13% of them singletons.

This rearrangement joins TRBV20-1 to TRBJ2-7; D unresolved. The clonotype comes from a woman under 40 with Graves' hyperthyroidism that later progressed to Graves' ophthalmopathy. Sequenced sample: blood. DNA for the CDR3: TGCAGTGCTAGAGGACTCCACCTTACCTACGAGCAGTACTTC. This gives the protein CSARGLHLTYEQYF.